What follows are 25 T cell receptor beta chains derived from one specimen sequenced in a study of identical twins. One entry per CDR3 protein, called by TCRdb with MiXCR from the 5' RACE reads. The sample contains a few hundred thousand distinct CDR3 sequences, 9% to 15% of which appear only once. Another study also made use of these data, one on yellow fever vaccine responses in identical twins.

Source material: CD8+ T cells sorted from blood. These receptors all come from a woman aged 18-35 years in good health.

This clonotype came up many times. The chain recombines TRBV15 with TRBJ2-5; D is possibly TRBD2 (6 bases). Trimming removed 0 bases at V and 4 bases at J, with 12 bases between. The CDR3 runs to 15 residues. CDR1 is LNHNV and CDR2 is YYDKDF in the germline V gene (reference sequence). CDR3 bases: TGTGCCACCAGCAGAGATGGCGGGGTGGGAGAGACCCAGTACTTC. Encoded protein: CATSRDGGVGETQYF.

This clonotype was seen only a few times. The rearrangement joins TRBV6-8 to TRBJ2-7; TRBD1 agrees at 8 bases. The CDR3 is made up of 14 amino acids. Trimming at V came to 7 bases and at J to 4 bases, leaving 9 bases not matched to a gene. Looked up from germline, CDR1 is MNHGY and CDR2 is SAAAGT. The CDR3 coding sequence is TGTGCCAGCACCTACCAGGGGGCAGTTTACGAGCAGTACGTC. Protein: CASTYQGAVYEQYV.

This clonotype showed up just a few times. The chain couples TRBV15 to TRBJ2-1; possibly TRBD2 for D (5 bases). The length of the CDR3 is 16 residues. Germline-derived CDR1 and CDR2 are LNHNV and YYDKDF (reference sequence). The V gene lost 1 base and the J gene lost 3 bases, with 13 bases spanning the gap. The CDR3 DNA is TGTGCCACCAGCAGAGGGACTGAAAGGATCTACAATGAGCAGTTCTTC. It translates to CATSRGTERIYNEQFF. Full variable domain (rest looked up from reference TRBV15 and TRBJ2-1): DAMVIQNPRYQVTQFGKPVTLSCSQTLNHNVMYWYQQKSSQAPKLLFHYYDKDFNNEADTPDNFQSRRPNTSFCFLDIRSPGLGDTAMYLCATSRGTERIYNEQFFGPGTRLTVL.

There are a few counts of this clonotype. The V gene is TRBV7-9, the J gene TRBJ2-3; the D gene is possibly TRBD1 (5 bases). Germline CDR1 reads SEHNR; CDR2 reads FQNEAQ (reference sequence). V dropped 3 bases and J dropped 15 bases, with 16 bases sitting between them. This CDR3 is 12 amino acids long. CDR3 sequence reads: CASSFFDSDPYF. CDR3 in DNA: TGTGCCAGCAGCTTTTTTGACAGCGATCCATATTTT.

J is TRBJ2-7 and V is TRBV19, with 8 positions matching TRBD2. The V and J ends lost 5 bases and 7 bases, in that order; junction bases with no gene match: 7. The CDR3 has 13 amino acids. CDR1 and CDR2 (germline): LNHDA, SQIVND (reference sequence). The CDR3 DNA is TGTGCCAGTAGTGCCAGCGGGAGCGGAGAGCAGTACTTC. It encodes CASSASGSGEQYF.

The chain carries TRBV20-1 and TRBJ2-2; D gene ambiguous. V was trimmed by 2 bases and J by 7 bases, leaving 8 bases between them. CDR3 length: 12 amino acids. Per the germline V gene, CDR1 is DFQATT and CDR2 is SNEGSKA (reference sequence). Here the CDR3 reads CSARTPSGELFF. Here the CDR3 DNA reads TGCAGTGCTAGAACTCCCAGCGGGGAGCTGTTTTTT.

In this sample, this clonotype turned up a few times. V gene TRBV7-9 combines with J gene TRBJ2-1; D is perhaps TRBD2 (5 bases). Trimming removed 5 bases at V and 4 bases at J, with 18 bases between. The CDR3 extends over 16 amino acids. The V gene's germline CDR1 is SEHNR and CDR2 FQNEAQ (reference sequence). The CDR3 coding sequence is TGTGCCAGCAGCCCCATCTATCCCTCGGGGTACAATGAGCAGTTCTTC. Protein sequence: CASSPIYPSGYNEQFF.

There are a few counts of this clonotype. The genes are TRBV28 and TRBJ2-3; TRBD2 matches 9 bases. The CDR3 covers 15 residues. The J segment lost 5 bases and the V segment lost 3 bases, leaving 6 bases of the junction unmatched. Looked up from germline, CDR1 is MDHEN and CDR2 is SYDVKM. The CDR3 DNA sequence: TGTGCCAGCAGTTTCGCGGGGGGGGGGCAAGATACGCAGTATTTT. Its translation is CASSFAGGGQDTQYF.

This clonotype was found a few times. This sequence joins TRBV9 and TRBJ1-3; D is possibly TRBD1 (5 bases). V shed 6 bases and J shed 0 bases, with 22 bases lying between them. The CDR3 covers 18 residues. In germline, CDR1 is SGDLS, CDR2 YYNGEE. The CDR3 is CASTTRDTAGNSGNTIYF. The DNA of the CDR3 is TGTGCCAGCACTACCAGGGATACGGCGGGCAACTCTGGAAACACCATATATTTT.

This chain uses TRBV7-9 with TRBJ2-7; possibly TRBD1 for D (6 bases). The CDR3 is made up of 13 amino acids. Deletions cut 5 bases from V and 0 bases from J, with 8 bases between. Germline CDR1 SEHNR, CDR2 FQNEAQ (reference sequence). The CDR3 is CASSKDSSYEQYV. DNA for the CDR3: TGTGCCAGCAGCAAGGACAGCTCCTACGAGCAGTACGTC.

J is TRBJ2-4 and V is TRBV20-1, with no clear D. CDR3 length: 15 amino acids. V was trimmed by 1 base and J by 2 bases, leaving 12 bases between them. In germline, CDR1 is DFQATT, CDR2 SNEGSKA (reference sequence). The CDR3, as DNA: TGCAGTGCTAGAGTCCCCACAGATACCAAAAACATTCAGTACTTC. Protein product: CSARVPTDTKNIQYF.

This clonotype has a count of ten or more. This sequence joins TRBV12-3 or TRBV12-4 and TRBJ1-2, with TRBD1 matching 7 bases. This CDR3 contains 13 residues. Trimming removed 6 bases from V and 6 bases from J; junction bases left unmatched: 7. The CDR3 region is CASSLTGTDGYTF. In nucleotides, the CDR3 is TGTGCCAGCAGCCTGACAGGGACTGATGGCTACACCTTC.

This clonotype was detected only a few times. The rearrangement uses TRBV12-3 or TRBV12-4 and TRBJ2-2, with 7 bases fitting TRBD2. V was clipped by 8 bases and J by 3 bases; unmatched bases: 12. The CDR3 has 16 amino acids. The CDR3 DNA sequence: TGTGCCAGCGGCCTTATGGGGGGGGGTGACACCGGGGAGCTGTTTTTT. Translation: CASGLMGGGDTGELFF.

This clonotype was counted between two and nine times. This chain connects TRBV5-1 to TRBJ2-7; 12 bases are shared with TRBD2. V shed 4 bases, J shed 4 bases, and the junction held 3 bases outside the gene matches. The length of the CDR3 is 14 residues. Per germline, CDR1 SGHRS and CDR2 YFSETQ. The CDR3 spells CASSPGTSGYEQYV. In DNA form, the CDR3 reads TGCGCCAGCAGCCCCGGGACTAGCGGGTACGAGCAGTACGTC.

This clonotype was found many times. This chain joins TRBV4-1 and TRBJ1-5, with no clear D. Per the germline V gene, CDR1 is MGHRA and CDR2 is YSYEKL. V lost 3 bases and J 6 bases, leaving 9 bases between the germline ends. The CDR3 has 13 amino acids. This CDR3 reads CASSQRHGQPQHF. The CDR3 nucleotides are TGCGCCAGCAGCCAGCGACACGGTCAGCCCCAGCATTTT.

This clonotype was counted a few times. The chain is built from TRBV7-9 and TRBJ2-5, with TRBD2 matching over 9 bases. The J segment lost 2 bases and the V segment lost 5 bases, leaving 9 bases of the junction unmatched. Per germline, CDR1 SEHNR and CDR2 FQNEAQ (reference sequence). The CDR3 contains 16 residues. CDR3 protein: CASSARTSVRQETQYF. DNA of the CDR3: TGTGCCAGCAGCGCCCGGACTAGCGTGCGGCAAGAGACCCAGTACTTC.

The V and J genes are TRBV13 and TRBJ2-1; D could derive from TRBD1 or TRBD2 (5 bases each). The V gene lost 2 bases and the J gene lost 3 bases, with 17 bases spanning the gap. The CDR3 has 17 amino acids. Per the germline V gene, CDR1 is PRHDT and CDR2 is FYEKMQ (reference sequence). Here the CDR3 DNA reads TGTGCCAGCAGCTTACCACTGGGGACGGCCCACTACAATGAGCAGTTCTTC. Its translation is CASSLPLGTAHYNEQFF. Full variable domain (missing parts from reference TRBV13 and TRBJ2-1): AAGVIQSPRHLIKEKRETATLKCYPIPRHDTVYWYQQGPGQDPQFLISFYEKMQSDKGSIPDRFSAQQFSDYHSELNMSSLELGDSALYFCASSLPLGTAHYNEQFFGPGTRLTVL.

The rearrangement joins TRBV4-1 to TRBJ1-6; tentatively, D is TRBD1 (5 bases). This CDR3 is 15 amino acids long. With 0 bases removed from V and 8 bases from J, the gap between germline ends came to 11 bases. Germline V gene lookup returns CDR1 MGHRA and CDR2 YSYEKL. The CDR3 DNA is TGCGCCAGCAGCCAAGAAGGGGTTGGGGATTCACCCCTCCACTTT. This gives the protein CASSQEGVGDSPLHF.

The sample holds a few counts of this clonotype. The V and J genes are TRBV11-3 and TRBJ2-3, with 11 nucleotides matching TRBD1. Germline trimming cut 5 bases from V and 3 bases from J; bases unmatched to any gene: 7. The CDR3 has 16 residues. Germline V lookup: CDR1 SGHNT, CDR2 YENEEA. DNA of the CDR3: TGTGCCAGCAGCAATAGGACAGGGGGCAGGACAGATACGCAGTATTTT. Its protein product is CASSNRTGGRTDTQYF. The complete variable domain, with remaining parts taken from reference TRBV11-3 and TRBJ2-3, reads EAGVVQSPRYKIIEKKQPVAFWCNPISGHNTLYWYLQNLGQGPELLIRYENEEAVDDSQLPKDRFSAERLKGVDSTLKIQPAELGDSAVYLCASSNRTGGRTDTQYFGPGTRLTVL.

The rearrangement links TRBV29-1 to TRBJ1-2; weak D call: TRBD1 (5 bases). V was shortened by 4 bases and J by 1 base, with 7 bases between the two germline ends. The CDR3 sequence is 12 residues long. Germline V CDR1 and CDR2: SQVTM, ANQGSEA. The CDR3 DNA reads TGCAGCGTTGTGGGGCGTAACTATGGCTACACCTTC. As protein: CSVVGRNYGYTF.

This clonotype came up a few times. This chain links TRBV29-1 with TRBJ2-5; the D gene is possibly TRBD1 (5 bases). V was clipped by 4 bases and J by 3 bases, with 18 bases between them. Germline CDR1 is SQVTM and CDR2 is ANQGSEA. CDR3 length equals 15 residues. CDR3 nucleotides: TGCAGCGTTGTTGTGGCAGGGCGTTCGAAAGAGACCCAGTACTTC. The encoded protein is CSVVVAGRSKETQYF.

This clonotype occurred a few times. The CDR3 DNA reads TGTGCCACCACACAGGATTACCAAGAGACCCAGTACTTC. Its protein product is CATTQDYQETQYF. The genes are TRBV6-1 and TRBJ2-5, with a possible D match to TRBD1 (5 bases). From germline, CDR1 is MNHNS and CDR2 SASEGT. The CDR3 has 13 amino acids. Trimming cost V 10 bases and J 0 bases, with 12 bases left between them.

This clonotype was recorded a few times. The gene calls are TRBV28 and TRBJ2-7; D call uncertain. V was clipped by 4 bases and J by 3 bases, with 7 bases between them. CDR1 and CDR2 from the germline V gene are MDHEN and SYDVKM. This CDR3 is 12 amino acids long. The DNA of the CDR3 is TGTGCCAGCAGTTCCCCGTACTACGAGCAGTACTTC. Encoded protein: CASSSPYYEQYF.

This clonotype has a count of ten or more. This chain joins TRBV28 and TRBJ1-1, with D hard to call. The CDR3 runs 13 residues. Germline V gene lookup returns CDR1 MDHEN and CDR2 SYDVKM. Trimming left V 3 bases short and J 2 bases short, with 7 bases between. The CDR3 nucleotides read TGTGCCAGCAGTTTTAGGTTAAACACTGAAGCTTTCTTT. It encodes CASSFRLNTEAFF.

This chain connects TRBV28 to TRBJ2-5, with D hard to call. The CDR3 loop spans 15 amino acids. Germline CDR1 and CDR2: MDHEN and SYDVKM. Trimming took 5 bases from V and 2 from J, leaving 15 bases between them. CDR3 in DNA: TGTGCCAGCAGTCTGGAACCTGCTATACAAGAGACCCAGTACTTC. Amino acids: CASSLEPAIQETQYF.